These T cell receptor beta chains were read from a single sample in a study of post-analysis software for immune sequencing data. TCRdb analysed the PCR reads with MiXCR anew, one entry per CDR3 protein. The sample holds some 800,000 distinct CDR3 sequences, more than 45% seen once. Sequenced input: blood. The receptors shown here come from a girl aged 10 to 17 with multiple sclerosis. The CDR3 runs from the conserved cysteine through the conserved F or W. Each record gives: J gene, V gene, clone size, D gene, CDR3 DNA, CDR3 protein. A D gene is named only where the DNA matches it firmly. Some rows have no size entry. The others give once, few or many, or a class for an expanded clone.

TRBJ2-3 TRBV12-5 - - TGTGCTAGTGGTTTGGGCCTAGCTGCCACAGATACGCAGTATTTT CASGLGLAATDTQYF
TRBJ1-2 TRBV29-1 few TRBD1 TGCAGCTCGGACAGGGGTGGTGGCTACACCTTC CSSDRGGGYTF
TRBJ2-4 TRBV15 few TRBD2 TGTGCCACCAGCAGAGATAACGCCGTAGCGGGAGCCAAAAACATTCAGTACTTC CATSRDNAVAGAKNIQYF
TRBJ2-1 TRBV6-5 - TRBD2 TGTGCCAGCAGTTACGACTGGACTAGCGGGAGCCATGAGCAGTTCTTC CASSYDWTSGSHEQFF
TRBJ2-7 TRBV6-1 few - TGTGCCAGCAGTGAATCGAAATCCGAGCAGTACTTC CASSESKSEQYF
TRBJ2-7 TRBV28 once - TGTGCCAGCAGAGGGGAGTCCTACAATGAGCAGTACTTC CASRGESYNEQYF
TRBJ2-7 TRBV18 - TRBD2 TGTGCCAGCTCACACGGGACTAGCGGGAGTAAGTCCTACGAGCAGTACTTC CASSHGTSGSKSYEQYF
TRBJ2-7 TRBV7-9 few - TGTGCCAGCAGCCCCCACCCAGACAGATCCTACGAGCAGTACTTC CASSPHPDRSYEQYF
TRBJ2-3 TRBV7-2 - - TGTGCCAGCAGCTTATATCTAAGGCCCACAGATACGCAGTATTTT CASSLYLRPTDTQYF
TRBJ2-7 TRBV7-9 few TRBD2 TGTGCCAGCAGCTTAATAGCGGGATCCAACTACGAGCAGTACTTC CASSLIAGSNYEQYF
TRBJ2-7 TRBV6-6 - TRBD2 TGTGCCAGCAGCCCCGGGACTAGCGGGATCGCCCACTACGAGCAGTACTTC CASSPGTSGIAHYEQYF
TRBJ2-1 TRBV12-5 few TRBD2 TGTGCTAGTGCCCTAGCGGGGGTTGATGAGCAGTTCTTC CASALAGVDEQFF
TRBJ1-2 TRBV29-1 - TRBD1 TGCAGCGTTGAATACAGTACAGGGGTTTCTGGTGGCTACACCTTC CSVEYSTGVSGGYTF
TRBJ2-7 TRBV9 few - TGTGCCAGCAGCGCGGGACCAACCTACGAGCAGTACTTC CASSAGPTYEQYF
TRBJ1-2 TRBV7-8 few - TGTGCCAGCAGCTTAGGAGGTTGGACAAACTATGGCTACACCTTC CASSLGGWTNYGYTF
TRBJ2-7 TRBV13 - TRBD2 TGTGCCAGCAGCTTAGGGACAGGGGGACTAGCGGGGGGTTACGAGCAGTACTTC CASSLGTGGLAGGYEQYF
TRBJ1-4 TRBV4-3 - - TGCGCCAGCAGTGAACAGGGTTCGACTAATGAAAAACTGTTTTTT CASSEQGSTNEKLFF
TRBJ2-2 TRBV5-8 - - TGTGCCAGCAGCACTGGACATTGGGCGAACACCGGGGAGCTGTTTTTT CASSTGHWANTGELFF
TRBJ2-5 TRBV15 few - TGTGCCACCAGCAGAGCCGGTCAAGAGACCCAGTACTTC CATSRAGQETQYF
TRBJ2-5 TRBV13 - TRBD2 TGTGCCAGCGCCCCTAGCGGGACTCAAGAGACCCAGTACTTC CASAPSGTQETQYF
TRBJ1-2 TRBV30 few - TGTGCCTGGAGTGAGGGGTATGGCTACACCTTC CAWSEGYGYTF
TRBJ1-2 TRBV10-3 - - TGTGCCATCAGTGAGTCTTACAGGGCCTATGGCTACACCTTC CAISESYRAYGYTF
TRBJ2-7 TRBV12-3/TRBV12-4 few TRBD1 TGTGCCAGCAGCTTAGCTACAGGGGGCCTCGGCGAGCAGTACTTC CASSLATGGLGEQYF
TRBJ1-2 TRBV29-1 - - TGCAGCGTTGTCAGGGTAAATGGCTACACCTTC CSVVRVNGYTF
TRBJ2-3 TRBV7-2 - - TGTGCCAGCAGCTTTTTCGGGACAGATACGCAGTATTTT CASSFFGTDTQYF
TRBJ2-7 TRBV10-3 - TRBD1 TGTGCCATCAGTGAGTCGTTCGGACAGGGGGCCTACGAGCAGTACTTC CAISESFGQGAYEQYF
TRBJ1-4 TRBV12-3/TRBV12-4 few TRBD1 TGTGCCAGCAGTTACGGGACAGGGGGCGATGGAAAACTGTTTTTT CASSYGTGGDGKLFF
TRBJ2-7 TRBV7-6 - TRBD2 TGTGCCAGCAGCCCGACTAGCGGGAGAACCAACGAGCAGTACTTC CASSPTSGRTNEQYF
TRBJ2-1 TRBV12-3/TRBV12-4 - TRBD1 TGTGCCAGCAGAACGGGACAGGGGATGAACTACAATGAGCAGTTCTTC CASRTGQGMNYNEQFF
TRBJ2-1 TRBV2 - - TGTGCCCGAGGGGACATGCGGGGCAATGAGCAGTTCTTC CARGDMRGNEQFF
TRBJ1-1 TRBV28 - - TGTGCCAGCAGTTCTTGGGGGTCGAACACTGAAGCTTTCTTT CASSSWGSNTEAFF
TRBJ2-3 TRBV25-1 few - TGTGCCAGCAGTGAATCGTCGAGTCTAGCCGATTACGGTACGCAGTATTTT CASSESSSLADYGTQYF
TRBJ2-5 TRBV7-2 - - TGTGCCAGCAGCTTAGACTCGATTGGCCTCGAGACCCAGTACTTC CASSLDSIGLETQYF
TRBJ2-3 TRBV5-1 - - TGCGCCAGCAGCTTGGCCGAATTAGCCGTCACAGATACGCAGTATTTT CASSLAELAVTDTQYF
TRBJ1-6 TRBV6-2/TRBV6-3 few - TGTGCCAGCAGCTACTACAGGGAGGATAATTCACCCCTCCACTTT CASSYYREDNSPLHF
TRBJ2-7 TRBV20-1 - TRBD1 TGCAGTGCCGAGCCCTTGACAGGGAAGGACGAGCAGTACTTC CSAEPLTGKDEQYF
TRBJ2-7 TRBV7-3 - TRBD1 TGTGCCAGCAGCCATAGCCGGACAGGGGCGGATCAGGAGCAGTACTTC CASSHSRTGADQEQYF
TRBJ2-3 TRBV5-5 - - TGTGCCAGCAGCTGGAGTCGGACTCGGAGCACAGATACGCAGTATTTT CASSWSRTRSTDTQYF
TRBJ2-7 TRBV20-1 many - TGCAGTGCTAGAGATCGGGAGTACGAGCAGTACTTC CSARDREYEQYF
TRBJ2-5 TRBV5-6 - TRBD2 TGTGCCAGCAGCCAGCGACTAGCGGGGGTGGAGACCCAGTACTTC CASSQRLAGVETQYF
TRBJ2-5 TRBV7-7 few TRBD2 TGTGCTAGCTCCCGAACAGCGGGAGGTCTGCTCCAAGAGACCCAGTACTTC CASSRTAGGLLQETQYF
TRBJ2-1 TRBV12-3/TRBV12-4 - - TGTGCCAGCAGCCCCCCGGGGGACAATGAGCAGTTCTTC CASSPPGDNEQFF
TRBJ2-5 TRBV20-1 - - TGCAGTGCTAGAGGGTCCCTGGGGGAGACCCAGTACTTC CSARGSLGETQYF
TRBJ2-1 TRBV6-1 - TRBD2 TGTGCCAGCAGGTCTGGACTAGCGAAAGACAATGAGCAGTTCTTC CASRSGLAKDNEQFF
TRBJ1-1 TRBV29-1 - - TGCAGCGTCGCTGGGACAAATCCTGAAGCTTTCTTT CSVAGTNPEAFF
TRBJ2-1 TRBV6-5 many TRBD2 TGTGCCAGCAGTAGGCTAGCGGGAGGCACCTACAATGAGCAGTTCTTC CASSRLAGGTYNEQFF
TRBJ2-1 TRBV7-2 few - TGTGCCAGCAGCTTAGGGGTTGCGGGCGATGAGCAGTTCTTC CASSLGVAGDEQFF
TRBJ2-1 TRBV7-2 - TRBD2 TGTGCCAGCAGCTTAGTATGGCCTGGCGGGAGATATGAGCAGTTCTTC CASSLVWPGGRYEQFF
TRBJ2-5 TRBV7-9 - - TGTGCCAGCAGCTTCGGATTTCGGCGGGACCAGGAAGAGACCCAGTACTTC CASSFGFRRDQEETQYF
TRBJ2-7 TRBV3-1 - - TGTGCCAGCAGCCAAGATCAAATGGGCGACGAGCAGTACTTC CASSQDQMGDEQYF
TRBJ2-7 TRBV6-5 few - TGTGCCAGCAGTCTCCGGGACCGCTTGCTCGAGCAGTACTTC CASSLRDRLLEQYF